These 16 T cell receptor beta chains originate from one sample sequenced in a study of T-cell reconstitution after alpha-beta-depleted transplantation in children. Preparing the TCRbeta library involved the use of unique molecular identifiers. MiXCR, applied by TCRdb to the PCR reads, yields one record per CDR3 protein. The table lists roughly 490,000 distinct CDR3 sequences, roughly 11% of them singletons, with 14% in the top ten. The sequenced sample was PBMCs, mostly from graft donor cells, obtained 180 days after TCRalphabeta/CD19-depleted stem cell transplant. The receptors shown here come from a female patient aged 2-9 years who had a stem cell transplant for aplastic anemia, so the T cells may come from the graft donor.

This clonotype came up many times. CDR3 nucleotides: TGCGCCAGCAGCTTGGAGGGGGTGTACACCGGGGAGCTGTTTTTT. Its protein product is CASSLEGVYTGELFF. The chain combines TRBV5-1 with TRBJ2-2; maybe TRBD1 (6 bases). Germline CDR1 and CDR2: SGHRS and YFSETQ. This CDR3 comprises 15 residues. The V end was cut by 0 bases, the J end by 3 bases, with 9 bases between.

This clonotype came up many times. The V call is TRBV7-6, the J call TRBJ2-1; D tentatively fits TRBD1 or TRBD2 (6 bases each). Deletions cut 5 bases from V and 0 bases from J, with 14 bases between. CDR3 length equals 16 residues. Germline loops: CDR1 SGHVS, CDR2 FNYEAQ. The CDR3 coding sequence is TGTGCCAGCAGCCACGTGGAGGGGGGCTCCTACAATGAGCAGTTCTTC. Amino acid sequence: CASSHVEGGSYNEQFF.

The J gene is TRBJ1-2, the V gene TRBV7-9; D perhaps matches TRBD1 (6 bases). V was cut by 5 bases and J by 4 bases, with 17 bases left in between. The V gene's germline CDR1 is SEHNR and CDR2 FQNEAQ (reference sequence). The CDR3 is made up of 15 amino acids. The CDR3 nucleotides read TGTGCCAGCAGCCGCCAAGGGGGTTCGTTCTATGGCTACACCTTC. It translates to CASSRQGGSFYGYTF.

This clonotype was seen repeatedly, ten times or more. This chain joins TRBV2 and TRBJ1-1; a possible D gene is TRBD1 (6 bases). The CDR3 loop spans 13 amino acids. The ends were cut back, 9 bases at V and 2 bases at J, with 13 bases in the middle. Per the germline V gene, CDR1 is SNHLY and CDR2 is FYNNEI. In nucleotides, the CDR3 is TGTGCCAGGAACCAGGGGCGCAACACTGAAGCTTTCTTT. Protein: CARNQGRNTEAFF.

The J gene is TRBJ2-7, the V gene TRBV15; perhaps TRBD1 as D (6 bases). The germline gives CDR1 LNHNV, CDR2 YYDKDF (reference sequence). V lost 1 base and J 6 bases, leaving 13 bases between the germline ends. The CDR3 has 14 amino acids. CDR3: CATSRGTGYCEQYF. The CDR3 coding sequence is TGTGCCACCAGCAGAGGAACAGGGTACTGCGAGCAGTACTTC.

This clonotype was seen at least ten times. CDR3: CASSPGTGVQPQHF. For the CDR3, the DNA is TGTGCCAGCAGTCCGGGGACAGGAGTCCAGCCCCAGCATTTT. The chain employs TRBV27 and TRBJ1-5; 8 bases map to TRBD1. This CDR3 comprises 14 residues. The germline gives CDR1 MNHEY, CDR2 SMNVEV (reference sequence). Germline trimming cut 5 bases from V and 7 bases from J; bases unmatched to any gene: 7.

This clonotype came up a few times. The chain is built from TRBV5-1 and TRBJ1-5; no firm D call. The CDR3 has 12 amino acids. V was shortened by 7 bases and J by 5 bases, with 10 bases between the two germline ends. Per germline, CDR1 SGHRS and CDR2 YFSETQ. The CDR3 nucleotides read TGCGCCAGCGAACCCGCGGATCAGCCCCAGCATTTT. Residues: CASEPADQPQHF.

The gene calls are TRBV7-8 and TRBJ2-3, with 10 bases matching TRBD2. This CDR3 is 16 amino acids long. Germline CDR1 reads SGHVS; CDR2 reads FQNEAQ. The V segment lost 3 bases and the J segment 0 bases; nucleotides outside the gene matches: 3. The CDR3 nucleotides are TGTGCCAGCAGCTTCGTGACTAGCGGGAGCACAGATACGCAGTATTTT. The encoded protein is CASSFVTSGSTDTQYF.

Remarks on this clonotype: A much larger clone differs by one base, so this may be a read error. The V call is TRBV24-1, the J call TRBJ2-4; 9 nucleotides match TRBD2. Germline-derived CDR1 and CDR2 are KGHDR and SFDVKD. This CDR3 region has 19 residues. This chain's CDR3 is CATSDLVSGSKGAKNMQYF. The CDR3 DNA sequence: TGTGCCACCAGTGATTTGGTTAGCGGGAGCAAGGGAGCCAAAAACATGCAGTACTTC.

The chain employs TRBV6-5 and TRBJ2-2; D may be TRBD2 (6 bases). CDR3 length equals 15 residues. The germline V and J ends were trimmed by 6 bases and 0 bases, with 11 bases remaining between them. CDR1 and CDR2 (germline): MNHEY, SVGAGI. The CDR3 region is CASRRPGANTGELFF. CDR3 nucleotide sequence: TGTGCCAGCAGACGCCCGGGGGCGAACACCGGGGAGCTGTTTTTT.

The chain is built from TRBV27 and TRBJ2-7, with 10 bases matching TRBD2. CDR1 is MNHEY and CDR2 is SMNVEV in the germline V gene (reference sequence). The V and J ends lost 7 bases and 4 bases, in that order; junction bases with no gene match: 16. This CDR3 spans 17 amino acids. The CDR3 DNA reads as TGTGCCAGCAAGGAGGGCCCGACCCTAGCGGGAGAATACGAGCAGTACTTC. It translates to CASKEGPTLAGEYEQYF.

The chain links TRBV27 to TRBJ2-1, with D unclear. This CDR3 is built from 11 residues. The V end was cut by 8 bases, the J end by 4 bases, with 6 bases between. Germline V gene sequence: CDR1 MNHEY, CDR2 SMNVEV (reference sequence). The CDR3 bases are TGTGCCAGCGCAGAATACAATGAGCAGTTCTTC. It encodes CASAEYNEQFF.

This clonotype was found a few times. V is TRBV12-3 or TRBV12-4 and J is TRBJ1-1; 7 positions agree with TRBD1. With 2 bases clipped from V and 9 bases from J, the junction kept 18 bases outside the gene matches. The CDR3 spans 17 residues. Here the CDR3 reads CASSLSPLLQGTHQAFF. As DNA, the CDR3 is TGTGCCAGCAGTTTATCCCCATTACTACAGGGGACCCACCAAGCTTTCTTT.

V usage is TRBV28 and J usage is TRBJ2-5, with a possible D match to TRBD1 (6 bases). This CDR3 is built from 12 residues. V dropped 8 bases and J dropped 6 bases, with 13 bases sitting between them. Germline V CDR1 and CDR2: MDHEN, SYDVKM. CDR3 in DNA: TGTGCCAGCGGTACAGGGCGGAAGACCCAGTACTTC. Its protein is CASGTGRKTQYF.

The CDR3 DNA follows: TGTGCCAGCAGCCAAGATAGGATTGGGCAGTTCTTC. It is translated as CASSQDRIGQFF. The chain uses TRBV14 and TRBJ2-1; D remains ambiguous. CDR1 and CDR2 (germline): SGHDN, FVKESK. V was trimmed by 0 bases and J by 12 bases, leaving 9 bases between them. This CDR3 has 12 amino acids.

This clonotype was counted between two and nine times. V is TRBV24-1 and J is TRBJ2-7; D assignment may be TRBD1 or TRBD2 (5 bases each). The germline V gene encodes CDR1 KGHDR and CDR2 SFDVKD. Trimming stripped 3 bases from V and 5 bases from J, with 16 bases between. This CDR3 is 15 amino acids long. CDR3 DNA: TGTGCCACCAGTGATCCTAGATTGCCGGGGCACGAGCAGTACTTC. This encodes CATSDPRLPGHEQYF.